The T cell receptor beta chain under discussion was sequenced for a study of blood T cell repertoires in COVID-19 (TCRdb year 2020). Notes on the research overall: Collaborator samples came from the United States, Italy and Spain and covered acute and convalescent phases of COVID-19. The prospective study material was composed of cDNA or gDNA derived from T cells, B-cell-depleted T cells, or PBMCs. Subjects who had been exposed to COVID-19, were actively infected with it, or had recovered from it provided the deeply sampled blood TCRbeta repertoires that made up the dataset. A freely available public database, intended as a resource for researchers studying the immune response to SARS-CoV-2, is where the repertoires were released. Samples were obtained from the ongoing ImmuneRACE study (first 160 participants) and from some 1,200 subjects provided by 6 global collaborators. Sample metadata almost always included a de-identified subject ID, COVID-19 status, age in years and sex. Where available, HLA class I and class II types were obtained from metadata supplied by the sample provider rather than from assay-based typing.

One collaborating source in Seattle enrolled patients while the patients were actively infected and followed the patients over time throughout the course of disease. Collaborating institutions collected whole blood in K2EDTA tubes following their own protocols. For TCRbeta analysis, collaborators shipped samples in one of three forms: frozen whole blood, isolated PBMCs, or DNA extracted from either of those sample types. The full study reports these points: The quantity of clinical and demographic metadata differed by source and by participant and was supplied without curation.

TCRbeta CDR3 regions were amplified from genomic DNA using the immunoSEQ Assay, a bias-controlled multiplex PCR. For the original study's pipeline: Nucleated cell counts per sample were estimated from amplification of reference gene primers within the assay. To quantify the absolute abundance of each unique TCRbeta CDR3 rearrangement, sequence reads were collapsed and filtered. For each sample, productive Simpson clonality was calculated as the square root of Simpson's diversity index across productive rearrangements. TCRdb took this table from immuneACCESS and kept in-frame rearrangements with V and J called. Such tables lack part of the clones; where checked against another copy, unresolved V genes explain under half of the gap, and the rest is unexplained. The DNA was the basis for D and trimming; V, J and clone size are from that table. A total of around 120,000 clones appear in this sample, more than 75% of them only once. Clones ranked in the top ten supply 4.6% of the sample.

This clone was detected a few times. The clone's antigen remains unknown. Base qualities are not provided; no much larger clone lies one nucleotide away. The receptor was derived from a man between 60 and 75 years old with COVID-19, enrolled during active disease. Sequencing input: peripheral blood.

The DNA reads as follows: TGTGCCAGCAGTTTGGGACAGGGTGGGGAAAAACTGTTTTTT. Translated, this gives CASSLGQGGEKLFF. The chain is made from TRBV7-9 and TRBJ1-4; 9 central nucleotides agree with TRBD1. Here V drops 6 bases and J drops 8 bases, and the junction holds 7 bases not matched to any gene. The CDR3 covers 14 residues, taking in both the cysteine and the phenylalanine. The entry retains the CDR3 DNA only, 42 bases that are in frame from base 1. The germline V gene (reference sequence) yields SEHNR for CDR1 and FQNEAQ for CDR2. Here the CDR3 is joined to the reference TRBV7-9 and TRBJ1-4 genes, and the full variable domain is: DTGVSQNPRHKITKRGQNVTFRCDPISEHNRLYWYRQTLGQGPEFLTYFQNEAQLEKSRLLSDRFSAERPKGSFSTLEIQRTEQGDSAMYLCASSLGQGGEKLFFGSGTQLSVL.